This entry describes one TCR beta chain. This receptor's antigen is unknown. Base-call qualities are not available, and no considerably larger clone is one nucleotide away. Reading the label with the study, this specimen's treatment or condition is: over 15 received Ad26.COV2.S at low or high dose, single or two shots; roughly five received placebo; per-sample allocation not given. For vaccine and placebo recipients, repertoires were sequenced using samples collected on day 63 after the first injection. Between 29 July and 7 August 2020, Cohort 1b enrolled 25 adults aged 18-55 years at one site in Boston, USA. Ad26.COV2.S was a replication-incompetent adenovirus type 26 vector expressing a prefusion-stabilized SARS-CoV-2 spike protein from the original Wuhan strain. This entry comes from a study of Ad26.COV2.S vaccination and SARS-CoV-2 variants (dated by TCRdb to 2020 to 2023). About the study as a whole: Vaccine-arm donors came from COV1001, a multicentre, randomized, double-blind, placebo-controlled phase I-IIa trial of Ad26.COV2.S in healthy adults. TCRbeta repertoire sequencing served as the tool for gauging how specific and how broad the SARS-CoV-2-reactive T cell receptors were following Ad26.COV2.S vaccination. A total of approximately 30 samples were included in the TCR-sequenced set, comprising around 19 Ad26.COV2.S vaccine recipients, 5 placebo recipients and 8 SARS-CoV-2 convalescent individuals. Investigators remained blinded to trial group allocation during experiments and outcome assessment. Participants in the trial were split at random into five groups of five each, receiving low-dose or high-dose Ad26.COV2.S once or twice, or else placebo on both occasions. Ad26.COV2.S was given intramuscularly at 5x10^10 or 1x10^11 viral particles, as a single shot or as two shots 56 days apart.

The immunoSEQ Assay was used to sequence TCRbeta CDR3 regions. After extraction, genomic DNA underwent amplification by bias-controlled multiplex PCR, followed by high-throughput sequencing. As for how the authors treated the data: To quantify the absolute abundance of every unique TCRbeta CDR3 region, sequences were collapsed and filtered. T cell fraction was estimated by normalization of TCRbeta template counts to usable DNA, with usable DNA being measured through amplification of reference genes present in all nucleated cells. Repertoire TCRs were annotated as SARS-CoV-2-specific when V gene, CDR3 amino acid sequence and J gene were exactly matched to a known reactive TCR set. The reference SARS-CoV-2 TCR set came from MIRA and was filtered for enrichment in COVID-19-positive ImmuneCODE repertoires, removing public or cross-reactive TCRs. Based on the MIRA antigens, annotated TCRs were further analysed at the level of specific ORF or position within ORF. Depth was the summed frequency of annotated unique rearrangements, while breadth was defined as annotated unique rearrangements over total unique productive rearrangements. Two-sided Wilcoxon rank-sum tests were applied when comparing TCR breadth between groups. TCRdb re-hosts the immuneACCESS table, in-frame sequences only. Its copies lack some clones; in the studies checked, an unresolved V gene accounts for under half of them, and the cause for the rest is not known. That table is the source of V, J and clone size, and D and trimming were worked out from the DNA. The table for this sample lists a few hundred thousand clones; around 91% of them were counted only once. The ten largest clones capture under 4.5% of the sample.

What the work shows at the level of the full study, not this receptor alone: It was noted by the authors that total T cell responses may have been underestimated by the TCR breadth and depth analyses. Vaccine and placebo recipients had comparable non-spike TCR breadth, which fits with the vaccine containing only spike. The study was not powered for comparison of responses between vaccine doses or regimens. Higher spike-specific TCR breadth was observed in Ad26.COV2.S recipients than in placebo recipients (P = 0.0014). After vaccination, spike-specific CD8+ and CD4+ T cell responses were reported to show substantial breadth.

Trimming costs V 0 bases and J 0 bases, and their ends lie 8 bases apart. The CDR3 goes from the cysteine to the phenylalanine over 15 residues. The read is trimmed to its CDR3 DNA, 45 bases read in frame from base 1. CDR1 and CDR2 (MNHEY, SMNVEV) derive from the germline V gene (reference sequence). This sample comprised peripheral blood, obtained in a trial of Ad26.COV2.S vaccine versus placebo. This receptor chain uses TRBV27 and TRBJ2-5, with the D gene uncertain. The receptor was derived from a person aged 18 to 65 who received the Ad26.COV2.S COVID-19 vaccine or a placebo. The CDR3 reads CASSLSWGNQETQYF. In nucleotide form, the sequence is TGTGCCAGCAGTTTATCGTGGGGAAACCAAGAGACCCAGTACTTC.